This T cell receptor (beta chain) was recovered during a study of regulatory T cells in long-lasting Graves disease. General study points: Exclusively peripheral blood, rather than thyroid tissue, was studied. Among the persistent patients, 2,741 public clonotypes were shared, more than the approximately 970 shared among new patients. Persistent cases favored TRBV28, TRBJ1-2 and TRBJ2-5.

Germline loops: CDR1 SEHNR, CDR2 FQNEAQ (reference sequence). The CDR3 spans 18 residues. V lost 2 bases, J lost 2 bases, and 13 bases stayed unmatched. The time point was: persistent/refractory GD, antithyroid drugs over 5 years with positive TRAb. RNA from PBMCs was the source of the TCR library. Peripheral blood, about 10 milliliters of it, was drawn into EDTA tubes. This clonotype has only a few counts. Its antigen is unknown. Researchers made TCR beta libraries by using iRepertoire HTBI primers and running Arm-PCR on CDR3 regions. From the multiplex PCR reads, TCRdb called clonotypes with MiXCR, one entry per CDR3 protein. The data hold some 450,000 distinct CDR3 sequences, with around 24% observed a single time.

The receptor was derived from a female donor with Graves disease. Source: peripheral blood mononuclear cells (PBMCs), taken when the disease was refractory, from a patient treated with antithyroid drugs. V usage is TRBV7-9 and J usage is TRBJ2-7; 9 bases map to TRBD2. CDR3 sequence reads: CASSLRTGLANTTYEQYF. In DNA, the CDR3 is TGTGCCAGCAGCTTAAGGACAGGACTAGCGAATACGACCTACGAGCAGTACTTC. Combining the CDR3 with reference TRBV7-9 and TRBJ2-7 gives the whole variable domain DTGVSQNPRHKITKRGQNVTFRCDPISEHNRLYWYRQTLGQGPEFLTYFQNEAQLEKSRLLSDRFSAERPKGSFSTLEIQRTEQGDSAMYLCASSLRTGLANTTYEQYFGPGTRLTVT.